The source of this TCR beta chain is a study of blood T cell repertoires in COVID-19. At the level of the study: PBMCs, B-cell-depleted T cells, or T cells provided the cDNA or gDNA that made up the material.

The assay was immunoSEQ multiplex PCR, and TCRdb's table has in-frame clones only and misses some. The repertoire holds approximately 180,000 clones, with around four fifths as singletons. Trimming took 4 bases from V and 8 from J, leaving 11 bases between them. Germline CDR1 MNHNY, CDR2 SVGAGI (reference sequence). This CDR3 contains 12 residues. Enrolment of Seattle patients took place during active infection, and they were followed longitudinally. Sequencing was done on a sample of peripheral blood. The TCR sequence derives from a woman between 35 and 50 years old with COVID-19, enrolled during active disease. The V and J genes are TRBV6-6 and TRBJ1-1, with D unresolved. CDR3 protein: CASSFDSVEAFF. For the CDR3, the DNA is TGTGCCAGCAGTTTTGACTCGGTAGAAGCTTTCTTT.